Listed here are 5 T cell receptor beta chains from one sample, sequenced in a study of cytomegalovirus exposure and HLA in healthy donors. It was with 60 Vbeta and 13 Jbeta primers that the PCR ran. Some clones are missing from TCRdb's copy, which holds only in-frame ones; the method was immunoSEQ multiplex PCR. Altogether about 160,000 clones are present, about 75% being singletons, with the ten largest covering about 2.1%. The sequenced sample consisted of PBMCs. Every receptor here comes from a female donor in good health and CMV-seronegative.

This sequence joins TRBV9 and TRBJ2-3, with D perhaps TRBD1 (6 bases). V was clipped by 6 bases and J by 4 bases, with 21 bases between them. This CDR3 contains 16 residues. The V gene's germline CDR1 is SGDLS and CDR2 YYNGEE. This chain's CDR3 is CASNFAGELGPDTQYF. The CDR3 region has the DNA TGTGCCAGCAATTTCGCAGGGGAATTAGGTCCAGATACGCAGTATTTT.

This chain links TRBV25-1 with TRBJ2-7, with 8 bases that match TRBD2. Germline CDR1 reads MGHDK; CDR2 reads SYGVNS. The CDR3 loop spans 12 amino acids. V shed 4 bases and J 4 bases; nucleotides not matched to a gene: 0. The CDR3 reads CASSAGGYEQYF. CDR3 in DNA: TGTGCCAGCAGTGCGGGAGGGTACGAGCAGTACTTC.

The V and J genes are TRBV7-3 and TRBJ2-7; 7 bases line up with TRBD1. The CDR3 runs 15 residues. Losses at the gene ends were 0 bases for V and 4 bases for J; bases not matched to a gene: 6. The germline V gene has CDR1 SGHTA and CDR2 FQGTGA. CDR3 sequence reads: CASSLTGQTQYEQYF. CDR3 sequence (DNA): TGTGCCAGCAGCTTAACGGGACAGACCCAATACGAGCAGTACTTC.

The chain links TRBV7-2 to TRBJ2-1; 8 positions match TRBD2. V was clipped by 5 bases and J by 7 bases; unmatched bases: 13. Germline V gene data show CDR1 as SGHTA and CDR2 as FQGNSA. This CDR3 is built from 16 residues. The CDR3 DNA sequence: TGTGCCAGCAGCCTCGGCGGTAGCGGGAAAAGGAATGAGCAGTTCTTC. Encoded protein: CASSLGGSGKRNEQFF.

This sequence joins TRBV6-6 and TRBJ1-6; D is possibly TRBD1 (6 bases). CDR1 and CDR2 from the germline V gene are MNHNY and SVGAGI (reference sequence). V shed 0 bases and J shed 7 bases, with 7 bases lying between them. The CDR3 contains 14 residues. The CDR3 DNA follows: TGTGCCAGCAGTTACTCCGACAGGAATTCACCCCTCCACTTT. Translation gives CASSYSDRNSPLHF.